Described below is a single TCR beta chain sequence and its context. Its antigen is undetermined. A J-beta primer mix and a sample-barcoded 5' primer were used in a second PCR of about 7 to 12 cycles. With 12 random nucleotides, a template-switch adaptor tagged each individual cDNA molecule. TCRdb redid the calling of the 5' RACE reads with MiXCR, one entry per CDR3 protein. The sample lists hundreds of thousands of distinct CDR3 sequences, about 48% occurring once. Healthy individuals of Caucasian origin from Russia, aged roughly 6 to 100, served as donors. The record originates from a study of blood T cells in healthy people across ages. Study conclusions and caveats: Relative to aged donors, long-lived donors carried more naive CD4+ cells and displayed higher diversity. Across the age range, TCR beta diversity per million T cells fell in a roughly linear way.

Germline V gene data show CDR1 as MNHEY and CDR2 as SVGEGT. This CDR3 region has 12 residues. With 8 bases clipped from V and 2 bases from J, the junction kept 3 bases outside the gene matches. Sequencing was performed on blood. This TCR was sampled from a man under 40 in good health. The rearrangement joins TRBV6-2 or TRBV6-3 to TRBJ2-7; 7 positions agree with TRBD2. This CDR3 is CASREAPYEQYF. Here the CDR3 DNA reads TGTGCCAGCCGGGAGGCCCCCTACGAGCAGTACTTC.